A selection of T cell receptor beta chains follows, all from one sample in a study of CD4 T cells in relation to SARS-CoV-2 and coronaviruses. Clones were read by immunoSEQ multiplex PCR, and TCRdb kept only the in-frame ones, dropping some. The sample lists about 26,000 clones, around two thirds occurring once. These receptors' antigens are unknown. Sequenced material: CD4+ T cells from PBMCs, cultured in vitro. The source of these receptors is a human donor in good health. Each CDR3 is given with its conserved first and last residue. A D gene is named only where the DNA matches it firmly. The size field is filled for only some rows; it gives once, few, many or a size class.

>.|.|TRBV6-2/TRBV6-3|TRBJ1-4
TGTGCCAGCAGTTACAGCGGAGCCGGCGTTAATAATGAAAAACTGTTTTTT
CASSYSGAGVNNEKLFF
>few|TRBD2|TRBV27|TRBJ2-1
TGTGCCAGCAGTCCCCCGCTAGCGGGGGGAACACTTTACAATGAGCAGTTCTTC
CASSPPLAGGTLYNEQFF
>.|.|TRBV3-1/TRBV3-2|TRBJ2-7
TGTGCCAGCAGCCAAGTCAGGGAGCAGTACTTC
CASSQVREQYF
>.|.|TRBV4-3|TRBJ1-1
TGCGCCAGCAGCCATGGGAGGGGTGAAGCTTTCTTT
CASSHGRGEAFF
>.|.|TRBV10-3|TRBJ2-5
TGTGCCATCAGTGAGCCGAGACAAGAGACCCAGTACTTC
CAISEPRQETQYF
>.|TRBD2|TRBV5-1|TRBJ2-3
TGCGCCAGCAGCTTGGAGGCTAGCGGGAGCCTAGATACGCAGTATTTT
CASSLEASGSLDTQYF
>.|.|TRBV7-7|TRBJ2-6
TGTGCCATAAAGGGAAGTGCGGGGGCCAACGTCCTGACTTTC
CAIKGSAGANVLTF
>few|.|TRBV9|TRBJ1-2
TGTGCCAGCAGCCCTACAGGGATCTATGGCTACACCTTC
CASSPTGIYGYTF
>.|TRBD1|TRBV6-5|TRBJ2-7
TGTGCCAGCAGTTACGCCGGGACAGCGTATTACGAGCAGTACTTC
CASSYAGTAYYEQYF
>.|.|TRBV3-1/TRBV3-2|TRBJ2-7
TGTGCCAGCAGCCAAGGGCGACGCTTTCGGAATGGACCTCCCGAGCAGTACTTC
CASSQGRRFRNGPPEQYF
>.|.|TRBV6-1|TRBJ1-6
TGTGCCAGCAGTGAATCTGGGTCGACCTTTAATAATTCACCCCTCCACTTT
CASSESGSTFNNSPLHF
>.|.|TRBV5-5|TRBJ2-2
TGTGCCAGCAGCTTGGGTGCAGGGGCGACCGGGGAGCTGTTTTTT
CASSLGAGATGELFF
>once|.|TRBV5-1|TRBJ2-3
TGCGCCAGCAGCATGAATCAGGGGAATACGCAGTATTTT
CASSMNQGNTQYF
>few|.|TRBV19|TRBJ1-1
TGTGCCAGTAGTATGGTCCAGGGCCGATACACTGAAGCTTTCTTT
CASSMVQGRYTEAFF
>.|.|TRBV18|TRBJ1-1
TGTGCCAGCTCGTACGGATCGGGGGCGACCCGGGGAGCTTTCTTT
CASSYGSGATRGAFF
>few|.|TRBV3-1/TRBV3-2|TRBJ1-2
TGTGCCAGCAGTGGACAGAACTATGGCTACACCTTC
CASSGQNYGYTF
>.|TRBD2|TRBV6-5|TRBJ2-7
TGTGCCAGCAGGGTGACTAGCGGATATTACTACGAGCAGTACTTC
CASRVTSGYYYEQYF
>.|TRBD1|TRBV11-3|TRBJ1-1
TGTGCCAGCAGCTCACGGACAGGGTCAGAAGCTTTCTTT
CASSSRTGSEAFF
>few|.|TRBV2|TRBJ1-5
TGTGCCAGCAAGGCCTCAAGCGGGGGTCCGAAGCCCCAGCATTTT
CASKASSGGPKPQHF
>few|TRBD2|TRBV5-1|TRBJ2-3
TGCGCCAGCAGCTTCCTCTTGCGGGGGGCTCGATCAGATACGCAGTATTTT
CASSFLLRGARSDTQYF
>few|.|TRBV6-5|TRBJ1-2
TGTGCCAGCAGTTACTCCGCGGGGTTAGGATATGGCTACACCTTC
CASSYSAGLGYGYTF
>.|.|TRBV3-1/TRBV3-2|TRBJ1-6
TGTGCCAGCAGCCAAGGGCAGGGAAATTCACCCCTCCACTTT
CASSQGQGNSPLHF
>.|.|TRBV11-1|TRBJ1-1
TGTGCCAGCAGCTTAACCCAGGGTGGCGTCACTGAAGCTTTCTTT
CASSLTQGGVTEAFF
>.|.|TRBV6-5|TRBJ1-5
TGTGCCAGTTCGGGGATTTATAGCAATCAGCCCCAGCATTTT
CASSGIYSNQPQHF
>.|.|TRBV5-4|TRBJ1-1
TGTGCCAGCAGCTTGGCGGGGGGGGGAAACACTGAAGCTTTCTTT
CASSLAGGGNTEAFF
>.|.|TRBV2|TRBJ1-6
TGTGCCAGCACGCCCGGCGGGGGTGGTAATTCACCCCTCCACTTT
CASTPGGGGNSPLHF
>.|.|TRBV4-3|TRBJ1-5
TGCGCCAGCAGCCAAGATTATGATCAGCCCCAGCATTTT
CASSQDYDQPQHF
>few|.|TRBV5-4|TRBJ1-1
TGTGCCAGCAGCTTGGGAGGGGCGGCGAACACTGAAGCTTTCTTT
CASSLGGAANTEAFF
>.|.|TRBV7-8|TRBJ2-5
TGTGCCAGCAGCGGAACCGGGAGAAAGACCCAGTACTTC
CASSGTGRKTQYF
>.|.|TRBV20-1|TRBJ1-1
TGCAGTGCTAGTCGGCAGAGTACTGAAGCTTTCTTT
CSASRQSTEAFF
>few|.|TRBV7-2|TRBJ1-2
TGTGCCAGCAGCTTAGACCCAGCGCCTAACTATGGCTACACCTTC
CASSLDPAPNYGYTF
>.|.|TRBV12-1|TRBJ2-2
TGTGCCAGCAGCCCCCGTTCTAGCGGGAGGTGCCACCGGGAGCTGTTTTTT
CASSPRSSGRCHRELFF
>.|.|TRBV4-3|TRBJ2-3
TGCGCCAGCAGCCAAGCGACTACTAGGTCAGATACGCAGTATTTT
CASSQATTRSDTQYF
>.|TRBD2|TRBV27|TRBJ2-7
TGTGCCAGCAGTACCGTCCCGGGACTAGCGATTTACGAGCAGTACTTC
CASSTVPGLAIYEQYF
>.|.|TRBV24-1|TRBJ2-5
TGTGCCACCAGTGTGAGGGACCAAGAGACCCAGTACTTC
CATSVRDQETQYF
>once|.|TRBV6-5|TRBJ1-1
TGTGCCAGCGTTGCCCCGGGACGGGTAGACACTGAAGCTTTCTTT
CASVAPGRVDTEAFF
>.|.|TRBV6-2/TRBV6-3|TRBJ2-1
TGTGCCAGCAGTTACGGAGTGGCCAATGAGCAGTTCTTC
CASSYGVANEQFF
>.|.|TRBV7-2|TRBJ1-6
TGTGCCAGCAGCTTAGATCCGAGGTCACCCCTCCACTTT
CASSLDPRSPLHF
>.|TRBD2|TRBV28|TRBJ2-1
TGTGCCAGCAGTCTAATAGCGGGAGGCTACAATGAGCAGTTCTTC
CASSLIAGGYNEQFF
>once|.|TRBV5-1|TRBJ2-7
TGCGCCAGCAGCTTGGACGGGATATACTCCTACGAGCAGTACTTC
CASSLDGIYSYEQYF
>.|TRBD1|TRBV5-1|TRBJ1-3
TGCGCCAGCAGCTCAGGGGGCGCCGGAAACACCATATATTTT
CASSSGGAGNTIYF